The next 23 T cell receptor beta chains were all read from a single sample in a study of response to subunit inactivated influenza vaccine. TCRdb analysed the RT-PCR reads with MiXCR anew, one entry per CDR3 protein. The sample has about 800,000 distinct CDR3 sequences, around 21% seen once; the top ten hold 10%. Specimen: PBMCs from blood, collected 5 to 6 days after vaccination. The origin of the receptors is a man over 45 who received an inactivated influenza vaccine.

This clonotype was detected a few times. V usage is TRBV5-1 and J usage is TRBJ1-1, with TRBD1 as a possible D gene (6 bases). This CDR3 is 15 amino acids long. V gave up 3 bases and J gave up 5 bases, with 17 bases separating them. CDR1 SGHRS and CDR2 YFSETQ come from the germline V gene. Here the CDR3 reads CASSWGAGARTEAFF. Here the CDR3 DNA reads TGCGCCAGCAGCTGGGGGGCGGGGGCGAGGACTGAAGCTTTCTTT. Complete variable domain (other parts from reference TRBV5-1 and TRBJ1-1): KAGVTQTPRYLIKTRGQQVTLSCSPISGHRSVSWYQQTPGQGLQFLFEYFSETQRNKGNFPGRFSGRQFSNSRSEMNVSTLELGDSALYLCASSWGAGARTEAFFGQGTRLTVV.

This clonotype appeared many times. In DNA, the CDR3 is TGCGCCAGCAGCCGCGAGGTGGGAGGGACCTTCTCCTCCTACGAGCAGTACTTC. It is translated as CASSREVGGTFSSYEQYF. This rearrangement joins TRBV5-1 to TRBJ2-7; 7 bases align to TRBD2. The CDR3 totals 18 residues. Germline V gene lookup returns CDR1 SGHRS and CDR2 YFSETQ. With 4 bases clipped from V and 0 bases from J, the junction kept 16 bases outside the gene matches.

The V and J genes are TRBV29-1 and TRBJ2-1, with 12 nucleotides matching TRBD2. V trimming: 2 bases; J trimming: 4 bases; junction bases outside the gene matches: 9. Germline V CDR1 and CDR2: SQVTM, ANQGSEA. The CDR3 has 17 residues. CDR3 amino acids: CSVEKRLLAGGYNEQFF. The CDR3 coding sequence is TGCAGCGTTGAAAAGAGGCTACTAGCGGGAGGTTACAATGAGCAGTTCTTC.

The chain couples TRBV10-1 to TRBJ1-6; D unclear. Trimming took 6 bases from V and 6 from J, leaving 9 bases between them. The germline gives CDR1 WNHNN, CDR2 SYGVQD (reference sequence). This CDR3 has 13 amino acids. The CDR3 loop reads CASSPGFNSPLHF. DNA for the CDR3: TGCGCCAGCAGCCCAGGATTTAATTCACCCCTCCACTTT.

This clonotype was seen only a few times. The chain carries TRBV5-1 and TRBJ1-1; 9 bases agree with TRBD1. The CDR3 consists of 16 residues. From germline, CDR1 is SGHRS and CDR2 YFSETQ. V trimming: 2 bases; J trimming: 1 base; junction bases outside the gene matches: 6. The CDR3 DNA reads as TGCGCCAGCAGCTTCGGTTGGACAGGGGAGAACACTGAAGCTTTCTTT. This codes for CASSFGWTGENTEAFF.

This clonotype was found many times. The chain carries TRBV5-6 and TRBJ2-3; 8 bases line up with TRBD1. J gave up 3 bases and V 4 bases, and 4 bases lay outside the gene matches. The CDR3 extends over 14 amino acids. Per germline, CDR1 SGHDT and CDR2 YYEEEE. CDR3 in DNA: TGTGCCAGCAGCCGCGGACAGGGAACAGATACGCAGTATTTT. It codes for CASSRGQGTDTQYF.

This chain links TRBV18 with TRBJ2-1; D perhaps matches TRBD2 (6 bases). Germline lookup yields CDR1 KGHSH and CDR2 LQKENI. Trimming took off 0 bases at V and 0 bases at J, with 12 bases between the two ends. The CDR3 runs to 17 residues. DNA for the CDR3: TGTGCCAGCTCACCACCAGTCGGGACTGGCTCCTACAATGAGCAGTTCTTC. This sequence encodes CASSPPVGTGSYNEQFF.

The chain employs TRBV5-6 and TRBJ2-3; tentatively, D is TRBD1 (6 bases). The ends were cut back, 2 bases at V and 7 bases at J, with 17 bases in the middle. CDR1 and CDR2 from the germline V gene are SGHDT and YYEEEE. The length of the CDR3 is 15 residues. This CDR3 reads CASSFPGQADNTQYF. The CDR3 nucleotides are TGTGCCAGCAGCTTTCCGGGACAAGCGGATAATACGCAGTATTTT.

The chain links TRBV7-8 to TRBJ2-2; D remains unclear. Germline V gene sequence: CDR1 SGHVS, CDR2 FQNEAQ. The V end was cut by 1 base, the J end by 1 base, with 10 bases between. The CDR3 has 16 residues. The CDR3 DNA reads as TGTGCCAGCAGCTTAGTTAGTCTCTGGAACACCGGGGAGCTGTTTTTT. Its translation: CASSLVSLWNTGELFF.

This clonotype was detected a few times. V is TRBV7-2 and J is TRBJ2-5; D possibly matches TRBD1 or TRBD2 (5 bases each). This CDR3 spans 15 amino acids. Germline CDR1 SGHTA, CDR2 FQGNSA. Trimming left V 8 bases short and J 5 bases short, with 21 bases between. In DNA form, the CDR3 reads TGTGCCAGCTCCACTTCGGGGCTTCCGCTTGAGACCCAGTACTTC. Its protein is CASSTSGLPLETQYF.

This clonotype was recorded many times. This chain uses TRBV12-3 or TRBV12-4 with TRBJ1-5, with D unclear. The germline V and J ends were trimmed by 5 bases and 4 bases, with 12 bases remaining between them. This CDR3 has 14 amino acids. CDR3 loop: CASSISDGNQPQHF. CDR3 in DNA: TGTGCCAGCAGTATCTCGGATGGGAATCAGCCCCAGCATTTT.

The table lists this clonotype with many counts. The genes are TRBV4-1 and TRBJ2-1, with 11 bases that match TRBD2. Germline V gene data show CDR1 as MGHRA and CDR2 as YSYEKL. The CDR3 extends over 16 amino acids. V trimming: 6 bases; J trimming: 4 bases; junction bases outside the gene matches: 8. CDR3 coding DNA: TGCGCCAGCAGGACACCGGGACTAGCGGAGTACAATGAGCAGTTCTTC. Translating it yields CASRTPGLAEYNEQFF.

The J gene is TRBJ1-1, the V gene TRBV6-4; the D gene is possibly TRBD1 (5 bases). This CDR3 spans 13 amino acids. Germline loops: CDR1 MRHNA, CDR2 SNTAGT. V was cut by 4 bases and J by 9 bases, with 15 bases left in between. This chain's CDR3 is CASSVAPGGKAFF. The CDR3 coding sequence is TGTGCCAGCAGTGTCGCCCCGGGGGGTAAAGCTTTCTTT.

Points on this clonotype: A read error may produce the germline difference seen at one junction end. This chain connects TRBV7-9 to TRBJ2-3; 16 nucleotides agree with TRBD2. Germline CDR1 reads SEHNR; CDR2 reads FQNEAQ (reference sequence). This CDR3 has 15 residues. The DNA for the CDR3 is TGTCCCAGCAGCCCGGGACTAGCGGGAGGGCAAACGCAGTATTTT. This sequence encodes CPSSPGLAGGQTQYF.

This clonotype was detected a few times. The V gene is TRBV4-2, the J gene TRBJ2-1; D might be TRBD2 (5 bases). In germline, CDR1 is LGHNA, CDR2 YNFKEQ. Trimming shortened V by 2 bases and J by 9 bases, and 11 bases separated the two germline ends. The CDR3 runs to 13 residues. CDR3 residues: CASSQSGRVEQFF. The CDR3 coding sequence is TGTGCCAGCAGCCAATCGGGGAGAGTTGAGCAGTTCTTC.

This clonotype has a handful of counts. This chain uses TRBV28 with TRBJ2-1; D might be TRBD1 (6 bases). The germline V gene has CDR1 MDHEN and CDR2 SYDVKM. V dropped 4 bases and J dropped 0 bases, with 13 bases sitting between them. The CDR3 loop spans 16 amino acids. Written as DNA, the CDR3 is TGTGCCAGCAGTTCATACAGGGCGACCTCCTACAATGAGCAGTTCTTC. Amino acid sequence: CASSSYRATSYNEQFF. The variable domain in full, completed from reference TRBV28 and TRBJ2-1, reads DVKVTQSSRYLVKRTGEKVFLECVQDMDHENMFWYRQDPGLGLRLIYFSYDVKMKEKGDIPEGYSVSREKKERFSLILESASTNQTSMYLCASSSYRATSYNEQFFGPGTRLTVL.

The CDR3 reads CASSFTSDPAYNEQFF. The CDR3 DNA reads as TGTGCCAGCAGTTTTACTAGCGACCCTGCCTACAATGAGCAGTTCTTC. The genes are TRBV6-5 and TRBJ2-1; TRBD2 matches 7 bases. This CDR3 is 16 amino acids long. The V gene's germline CDR1 is MNHEY and CDR2 SVGAGI. V lost 4 bases, J lost 2 bases, and 8 bases stayed unmatched.

The chain couples TRBV10-3 to TRBJ1-2, with D possibly TRBD1 on 6 matching bases. The CDR3 totals 16 residues. V lost 3 bases to trimming and J lost 2 bases, with 16 bases between them. Germline V gene lookup returns CDR1 ENHRY and CDR2 SYGVKD. The CDR3 reads CAISDLGTKGNYGYTF. In DNA form, the CDR3 reads TGTGCCATCAGTGATTTGGGGACAAAAGGAAACTATGGCTACACCTTC.

In its sample, this clonotype was seen a few times. V is TRBV14 and J is TRBJ2-5; D is perhaps TRBD1 or TRBD2 (5 bases each). CDR3 length equals 15 residues. CDR1 and CDR2 from the germline V gene are SGHDN and FVKESK. Trimming took off 3 bases at V and 4 bases at J, with 15 bases between the two ends. The CDR3 reads CASSHRHTGRETQYF. The CDR3 coding sequence is TGTGCCAGCAGCCATCGACACACGGGACGAGAGACCCAGTACTTC.

The chain has TRBV20-1 and TRBJ2-7, with 8 bases aligning to TRBD2. Trimming removed 0 bases from V and 0 bases from J; junction bases left unmatched: 13. Looked up from germline, CDR1 is DFQATT and CDR2 is SNEGSKA (reference sequence). The CDR3 is 18 amino acids. DNA of the CDR3: TGCAGTGCTAGAGAAGGGGTAGCGGGACTGCTGAGCTCCTACGAGCAGTACTTC. It yields the protein CSAREGVAGLLSSYEQYF.

This clonotype was picked up a small number of times. The V call is TRBV28, the J call TRBJ2-5; 11 nucleotides align to TRBD2. With 3 bases clipped from V and 2 bases from J, the junction kept 8 bases outside the gene matches. This CDR3 has 17 residues. Germline V gives CDR1 MDHEN, CDR2 SYDVKM. CDR3 DNA: TGTGCCAGCAGTTTGATCCGGACTAGCGGGTTTCAAGAGACCCAGTACTTC. Protein: CASSLIRTSGFQETQYF.

V usage is TRBV18 and J usage is TRBJ2-7; 10 bases agree with TRBD1. Germline CDR1 and CDR2: KGHSH and LQKENI. V lost 6 bases to trimming and J lost 7 bases; unmatched junction nucleotides: 9. CDR3 length: 14 residues. Written as DNA, the CDR3 is TGTGCCAGCTCGGCCGGGACAGGGGCCTGGGAGCAGTACTTC. Translated, it gives CASSAGTGAWEQYF. The whole variable domain, filled in from reference TRBV18 and TRBJ2-7, reads NAGVMQNPRHLVRRRGQEARLRCSPMKGHSHVYWYRQLPEEGLKFMVYLQKENIIDESGMPKERFSAEFPKEGPSILRIQQVVRGDSAAYFCASSAGTGAWEQYFGPGTRLTVT.

The chain employs TRBV7-3 and TRBJ2-3, with D perhaps matching TRBD2 (6 bases). V was pared by 5 bases and J by 3 bases, with 15 bases between. Germline V lookup: CDR1 SGHTA, CDR2 FQGTGA. The CDR3 extends over 15 amino acids. CDR3 nucleotides: TGTGCCAGCAGCCCATGGTCCGGGAGAACAGATACGCAGTATTTT. This sequence encodes CASSPWSGRTDTQYF.